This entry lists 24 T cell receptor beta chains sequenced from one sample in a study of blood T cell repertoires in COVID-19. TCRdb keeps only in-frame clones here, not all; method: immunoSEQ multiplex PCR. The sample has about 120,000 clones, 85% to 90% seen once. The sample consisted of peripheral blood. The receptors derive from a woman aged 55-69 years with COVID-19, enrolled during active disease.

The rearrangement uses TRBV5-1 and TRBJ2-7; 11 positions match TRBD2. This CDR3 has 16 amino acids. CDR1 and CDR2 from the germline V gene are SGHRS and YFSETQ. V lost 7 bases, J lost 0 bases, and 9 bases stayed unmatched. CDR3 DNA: TGCGCCAGCGCCGTGGGGGGACTAGCGGCCTCCTACGAGCAGTACTTC. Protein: CASAVGGLAASYEQYF. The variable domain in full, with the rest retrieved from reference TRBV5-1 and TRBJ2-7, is KAGVTQTPRYLIKTRGQQVTLSCSPISGHRSVSWYQQTPGQGLQFLFEYFSETQRNKGNFPGRFSGRQFSNSRSEMNVSTLELGDSALYLCASAVGGLAASYEQYFGPGTRLTVT.

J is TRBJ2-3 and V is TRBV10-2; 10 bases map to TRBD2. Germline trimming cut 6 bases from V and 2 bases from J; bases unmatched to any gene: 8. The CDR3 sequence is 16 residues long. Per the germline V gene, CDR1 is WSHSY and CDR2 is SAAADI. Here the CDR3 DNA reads TGCGCCAGCAGATTTAGCGGGGGGCTCGACACAGATACGCAGTATTTT. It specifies CASRFSGGLDTDTQYF.

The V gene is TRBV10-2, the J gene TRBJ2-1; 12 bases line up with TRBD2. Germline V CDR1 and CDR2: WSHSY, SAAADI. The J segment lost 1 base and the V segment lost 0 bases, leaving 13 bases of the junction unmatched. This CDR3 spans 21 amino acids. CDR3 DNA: TGCGCCAGCAGTGAGTCGAAAATTGGACTAGCGGGACTGCTTTCCTACAATGAGCAGTTCTTC. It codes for CASSESKIGLAGLLSYNEQFF.

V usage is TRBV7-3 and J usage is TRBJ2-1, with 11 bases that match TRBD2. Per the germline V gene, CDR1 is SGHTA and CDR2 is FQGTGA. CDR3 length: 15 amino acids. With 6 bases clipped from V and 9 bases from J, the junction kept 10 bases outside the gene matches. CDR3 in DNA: TGTGCCAGCAGTCAACTAGCGGGGGATTCGTCTGAGCAGTTCTTC. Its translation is CASSQLAGDSSEQFF.

The DNA for the CDR3 is TGTGCCAGCAGTCTCGCAGGAACCTACGAGCAGTACTTC. Its translation: CASSLAGTYEQYF. J is TRBJ2-7 and V is TRBV25-1; D is uncertain. Trimming removed 5 bases from V and 2 bases from J, with 10 bases in between. The CDR3 has 13 residues. Germline V gene lookup returns CDR1 MGHDK and CDR2 SYGVNS.

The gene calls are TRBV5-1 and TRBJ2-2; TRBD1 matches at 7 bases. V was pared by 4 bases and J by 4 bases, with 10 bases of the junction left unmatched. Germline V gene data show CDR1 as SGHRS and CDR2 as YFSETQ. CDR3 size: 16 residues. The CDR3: CASSLGQSIITGELFF. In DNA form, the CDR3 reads TGCGCCAGCAGCCTGGGACAGAGTATTATCACCGGGGAGCTGTTTTTT.

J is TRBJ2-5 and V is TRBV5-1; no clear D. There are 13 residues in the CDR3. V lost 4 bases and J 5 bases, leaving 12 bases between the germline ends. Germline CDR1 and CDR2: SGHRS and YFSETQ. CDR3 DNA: TGCGCCAGCAGCATAGGCCTGGAGGAGACCCAGTACTTC. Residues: CASSIGLEETQYF.

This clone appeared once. The CDR3 loop is CASSQAQVWDTQYF. CDR3 in DNA: TGTGCCAGCAGCCAAGCCCAGGTATGGGATACGCAGTATTTT. This chain uses TRBV3-1 (or the pseudogene TRBV3-2) with TRBJ2-3, with D uncertain. Between the trimmed V and J ends, which lost 1 base and 6 bases, there was a span of 11 bases. This CDR3 is built from 14 residues. Germline CDR1 reads LGHDT; CDR2 reads YNNKEL (reference sequence).

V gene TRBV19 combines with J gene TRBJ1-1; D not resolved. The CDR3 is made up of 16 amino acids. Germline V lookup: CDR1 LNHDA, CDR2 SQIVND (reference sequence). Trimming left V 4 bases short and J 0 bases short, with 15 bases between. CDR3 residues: CASSKILGNMNTEAFF. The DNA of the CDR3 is TGTGCCAGTAGTAAAATCCTCGGGAACATGAACACTGAAGCTTTCTTT.

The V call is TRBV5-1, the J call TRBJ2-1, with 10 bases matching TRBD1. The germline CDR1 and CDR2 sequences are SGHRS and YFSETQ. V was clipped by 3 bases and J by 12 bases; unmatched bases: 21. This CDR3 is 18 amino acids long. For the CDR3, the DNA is TGCGCCAGCAGCTCGCAGGTATCCGGGACAGGGGATGGTCGGGGGCAGTTCTTC. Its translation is CASSSQVSGTGDGRGQFF. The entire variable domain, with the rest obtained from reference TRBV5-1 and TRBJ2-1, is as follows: KAGVTQTPRYLIKTRGQQVTLSCSPISGHRSVSWYQQTPGQGLQFLFEYFSETQRNKGNFPGRFSGRQFSNSRSEMNVSTLELGDSALYLCASSSQVSGTGDGRGQFFGPGTRLTVL.

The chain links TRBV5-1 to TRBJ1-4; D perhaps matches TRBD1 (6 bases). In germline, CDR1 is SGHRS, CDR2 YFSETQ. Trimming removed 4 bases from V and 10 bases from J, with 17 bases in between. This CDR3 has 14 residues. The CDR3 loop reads CASSPRQDSGKLFF. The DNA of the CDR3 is TGCGCCAGCAGCCCCCGACAGGACTCGGGAAAACTGTTTTTT.

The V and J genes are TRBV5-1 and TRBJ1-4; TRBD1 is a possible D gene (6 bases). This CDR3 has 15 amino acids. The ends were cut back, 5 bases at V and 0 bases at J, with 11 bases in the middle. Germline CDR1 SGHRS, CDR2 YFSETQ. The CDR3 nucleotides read TGCGCCAGCAGTACAGGGCCTGCAACTAATGAAAAACTGTTTTTT. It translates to CASSTGPATNEKLFF.

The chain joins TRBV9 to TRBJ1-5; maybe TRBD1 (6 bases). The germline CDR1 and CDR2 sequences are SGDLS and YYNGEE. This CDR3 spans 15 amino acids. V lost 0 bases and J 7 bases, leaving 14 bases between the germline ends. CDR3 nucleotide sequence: TGTGCCAGCAGCGTAGCCCCGACAGGAGACCAGCCCCAGCATTTT. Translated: CASSVAPTGDQPQHF.

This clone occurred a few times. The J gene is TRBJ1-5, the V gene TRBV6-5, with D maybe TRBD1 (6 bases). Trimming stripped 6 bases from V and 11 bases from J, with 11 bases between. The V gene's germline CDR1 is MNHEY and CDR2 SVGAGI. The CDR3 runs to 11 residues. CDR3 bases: TGTGCCAGCAGACAGGGAAAGACCCAGCATTTT. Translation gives CASRQGKTQHF.

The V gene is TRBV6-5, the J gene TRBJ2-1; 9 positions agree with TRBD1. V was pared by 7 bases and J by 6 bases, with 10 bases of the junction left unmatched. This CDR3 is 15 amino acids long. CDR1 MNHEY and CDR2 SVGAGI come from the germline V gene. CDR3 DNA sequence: TGTGCCAGCACCCTAGGGAGACAGGGGGTCAATGAGCAGTTCTTC. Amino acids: CASTLGRQGVNEQFF.

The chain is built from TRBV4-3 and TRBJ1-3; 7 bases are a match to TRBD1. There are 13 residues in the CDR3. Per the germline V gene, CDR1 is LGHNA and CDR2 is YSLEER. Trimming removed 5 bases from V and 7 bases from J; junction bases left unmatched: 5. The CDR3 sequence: CASSSRTGNTIYF. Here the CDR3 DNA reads TGCGCCAGCAGCAGCCGGACAGGCAACACCATATATTTT.

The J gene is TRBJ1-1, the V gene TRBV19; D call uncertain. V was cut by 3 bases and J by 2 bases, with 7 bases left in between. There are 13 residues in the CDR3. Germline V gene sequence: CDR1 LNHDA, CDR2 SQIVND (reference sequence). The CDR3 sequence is CASSIIGNTEAFF. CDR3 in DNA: TGTGCCAGTAGTATCATTGGCAACACTGAAGCTTTCTTT.

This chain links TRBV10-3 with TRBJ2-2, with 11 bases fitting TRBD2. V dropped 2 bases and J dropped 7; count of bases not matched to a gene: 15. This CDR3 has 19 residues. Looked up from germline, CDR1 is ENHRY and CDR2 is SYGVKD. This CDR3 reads CAISEPELAGALAIGELFF. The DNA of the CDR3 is TGTGCCATCAGTGAGCCTGAACTAGCGGGGGCCCTGGCGATCGGGGAGCTGTTTTTT.

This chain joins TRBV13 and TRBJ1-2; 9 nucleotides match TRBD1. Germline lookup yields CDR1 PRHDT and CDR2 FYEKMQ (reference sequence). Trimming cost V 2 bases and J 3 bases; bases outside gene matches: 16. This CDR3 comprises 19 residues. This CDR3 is CASSLMFGTGLYNDYGYTF. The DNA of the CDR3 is TGTGCCAGCAGCTTAATGTTCGGGACAGGGTTATACAACGACTATGGCTACACCTTC. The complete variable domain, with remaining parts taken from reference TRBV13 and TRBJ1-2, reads AAGVIQSPRHLIKEKRETATLKCYPIPRHDTVYWYQQGPGQDPQFLISFYEKMQSDKGSIPDRFSAQQFSDYHSELNMSSLELGDSALYFCASSLMFGTGLYNDYGYTFGSGTRLTVV.

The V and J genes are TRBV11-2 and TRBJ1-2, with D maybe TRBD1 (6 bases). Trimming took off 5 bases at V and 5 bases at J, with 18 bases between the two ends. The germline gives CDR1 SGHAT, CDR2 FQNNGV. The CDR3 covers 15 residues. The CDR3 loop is CASSQPRGARYGYTF. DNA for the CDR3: TGTGCCAGCAGCCAACCACGGGGGGCGAGATATGGCTACACCTTC.

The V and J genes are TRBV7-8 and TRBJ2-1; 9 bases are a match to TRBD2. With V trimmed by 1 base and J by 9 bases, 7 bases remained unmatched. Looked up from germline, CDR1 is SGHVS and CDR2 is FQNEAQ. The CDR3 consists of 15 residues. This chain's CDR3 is CASSLGSGLAGEQFF. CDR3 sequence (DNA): TGTGCCAGCAGCTTAGGGTCGGGACTAGCAGGTGAGCAGTTCTTC.

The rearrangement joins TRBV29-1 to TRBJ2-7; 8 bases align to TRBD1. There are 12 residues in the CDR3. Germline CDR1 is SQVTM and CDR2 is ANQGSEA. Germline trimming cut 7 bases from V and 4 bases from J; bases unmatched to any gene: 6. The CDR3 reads CSAGTGPYEQYF. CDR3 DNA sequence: TGCAGCGCCGGGACAGGTCCTTACGAGCAGTACTTC.

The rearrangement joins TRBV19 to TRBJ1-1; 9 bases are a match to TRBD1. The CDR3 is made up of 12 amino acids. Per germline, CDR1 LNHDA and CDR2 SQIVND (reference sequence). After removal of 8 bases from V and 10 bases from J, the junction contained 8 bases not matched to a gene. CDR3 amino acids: CASHWGQGRAFF. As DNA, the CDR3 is TGTGCCAGTCATTGGGGACAGGGAAGAGCTTTCTTT.

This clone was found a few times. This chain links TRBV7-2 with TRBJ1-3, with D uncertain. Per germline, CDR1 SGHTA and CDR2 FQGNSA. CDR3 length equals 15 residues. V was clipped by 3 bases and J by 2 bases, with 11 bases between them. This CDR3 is CASSLELRPGNTIYF. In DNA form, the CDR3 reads TGTGCCAGCAGCTTGGAGCTTCGACCTGGAAACACCATATATTTT.